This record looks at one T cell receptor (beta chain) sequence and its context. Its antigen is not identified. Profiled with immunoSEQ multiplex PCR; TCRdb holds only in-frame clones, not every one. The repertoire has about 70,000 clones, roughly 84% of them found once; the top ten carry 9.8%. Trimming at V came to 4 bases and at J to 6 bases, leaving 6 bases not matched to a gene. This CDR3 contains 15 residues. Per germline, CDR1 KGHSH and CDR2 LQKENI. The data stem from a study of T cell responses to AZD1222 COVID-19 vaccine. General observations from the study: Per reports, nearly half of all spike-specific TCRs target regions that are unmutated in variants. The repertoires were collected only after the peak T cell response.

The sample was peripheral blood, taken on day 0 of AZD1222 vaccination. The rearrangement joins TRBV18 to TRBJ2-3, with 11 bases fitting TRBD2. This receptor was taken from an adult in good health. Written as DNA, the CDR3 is TGTGCCAGCTCACTGACTAGCGGGGAGTTGGATACGCAGTATTTT. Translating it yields CASSLTSGELDTQYF.